The present TCR beta chain was sequenced within a study of STAT3 mutations in large granular lymphocyte leukemia. Turning to the study itself: Canonical activating STAT3 mutations were detected in roughly half of the longitudinally sequenced T-LGLL patients. Whole-study findings and limits: All newly emerging clones after therapy were STAT3 wild type. At least one immunodominant TCR beta clonotype appeared in every T-cell large granular lymphocyte leukemia patient. Suggested: STAT3 mutation was not the ancestral event for these clonal expansions.

Average productive template count per sample was about 42,000. The method was immunoSEQ multiplex PCR; TCRdb's version includes in-frame clones alone and lacks a portion of them. Among some 25,000 clones listed, about 95% were seen once. As concerns this clone: Its antigen is unidentified.

Input material: peripheral blood mononuclear cells. This TCR was sampled from a man aged 35 to 55 with T-cell large granular lymphocyte leukemia. Some clones in this sample may be carry-over from other donors' samples.

In DNA form, the CDR3 reads TGTGCCAGCATCCAACCGGTGGGGTCCCCAAAGATGAACACTGAAGCTTTCTTT. Translated: CASIQPVGSPKMNTEAFF. This chain joins TRBV21-1 and TRBJ1-1. TRBV21-1 is a listed pseudogene. The CDR3 totals 18 residues.